The 30 T cell receptor beta chains below come from one sample, sequenced in a study of CD8 T cells in Susac syndrome. An amount of RNA that ranged from about 0.45 to 1 ug was reverse transcribed with random hexamers. TCRdb redid the calling of the immunoSEQ multiplex PCR reads with MiXCR, one entry per CDR3 protein. The table lists around 90,000 distinct CDR3 sequences, around 96% of them singletons. Sequencing was done on a sample of CD8+ T cells from PBMCs. The receptors come from a human donor with Susac syndrome.

The chain links TRBV2 to TRBJ2-1; maybe TRBD1 (6 bases). The V gene lost 3 bases and the J gene lost 8 bases, with 23 bases spanning the gap. CDR3 size: 17 residues. Germline-derived CDR1 and CDR2 are SNHLY and FYNNEI. The CDR3 protein is CASSDSTGTLLGDEQFF. CDR3 sequence (DNA): TGTGCCAGCAGTGATAGCACAGGGACCCTACTGGGCGATGAGCAGTTCTTC.

The rearrangement links TRBV5-1 to TRBJ2-1; D remains unclear. V was cut by 0 bases and J by 5 bases, with 6 bases left in between. The CDR3 spans 13 residues. Germline loops: CDR1 SGHRS, CDR2 YFSETQ. The CDR3 coding sequence is TGCGCCAGCAGCTTGGGATTTAACAATGAGCAGTTCTTC. Protein: CASSLGFNNEQFF.

The chain has TRBV30 and TRBJ1-1, with 7 bases fitting TRBD1. V was clipped by 0 bases and J by 10 bases; unmatched bases: 11. There are 14 residues in the CDR3. Germline V gene lookup returns CDR1 GTSNPN and CDR2 SVGIG (reference sequence). The CDR3 DNA sequence: TGTGCCTGGAGTGTAAGTCAGGGGGGGTCTAGAGCTTTCTTT. This encodes CAWSVSQGGSRAFF.

The CDR3 here is CASCRRARSYEQYF. The CDR3 DNA reads as TGTGCCAGCTGCAGAAGGGCCCGTAGCTACGAGCAGTACTTC. The chain has TRBV28 and TRBJ2-7; D is undetermined. With 8 bases removed from V and 3 bases from J, the gap between germline ends came to 17 bases. This CDR3 comprises 14 residues. Germline assignment: CDR1 MDHEN and CDR2 SYDVKM.

The genes are TRBV5-1 and TRBJ2-5; TRBD1 is a possible D gene (5 bases). V was cut by 0 bases and J by 2 bases, with 14 bases left in between. The CDR3 has 16 residues. Germline V gene sequence: CDR1 SGHRS, CDR2 YFSETQ. In DNA form, the CDR3 reads TGCGCCAGCAGCTTGGGGGCAATCGCAGGGCAAGAGACCCAGTACTTC. Amino acids: CASSLGAIAGQETQYF.

This chain uses TRBV30 with TRBJ1-3; D gene ambiguous. Deletions cut 0 bases from V and 7 bases from J, with 10 bases between. The CDR3 extends over 13 amino acids. Germline CDR1 and CDR2: GTSNPN and SVGIG (reference sequence). In nucleotides, the CDR3 is TGTGCCTGGAGTGTTGGCAGAGGGAACACCATATATTTT. Its translation: CAWSVGRGNTIYF.

This chain uses TRBV19 with TRBJ1-4; D gene unclear. The germline V gene encodes CDR1 LNHDA and CDR2 SQIVND (reference sequence). V gave up 1 base and J gave up 0 bases, with 12 bases separating them. CDR3 size: 17 residues. CDR3 sequence (DNA): TGTGCCAGTAGTATAGTATTCGGCGCTGCAACTAATGAAAAACTGTTTTTT. As protein: CASSIVFGAATNEKLFF.

CDR3 DNA: TGTGCCAGCAGGACTAGCGGGGGCTCCTACGAGCAGTACTTC. Translating gives CASRTSGGSYEQYF. The chain joins TRBV6-5 to TRBJ2-7; 12 nucleotides match TRBD2. Germline V lookup: CDR1 MNHEY, CDR2 SVGAGI. The CDR3 is 14 residues long. J was trimmed by 0 bases and V by 6 bases; bases with no gene match: 0.

V is TRBV15 and J is TRBJ2-7; D is uncertain. Deletions cut 0 bases from V and 4 bases from J, with 10 bases between. The CDR3 contains 14 residues. From germline, CDR1 is LNHNV and CDR2 YYDKDF (reference sequence). DNA of the CDR3: TGTGCCACCAGCAGAGACGCCTTGGCGTACGAGCAGTACTTC. Residues: CATSRDALAYEQYF.

This sequence joins TRBV28 and TRBJ1-4; no firm D call. The CDR3 sequence is 12 residues long. The germline CDR1 and CDR2 sequences are MDHEN and SYDVKM. V was clipped by 7 bases and J by 14 bases, with 17 bases between them. DNA of the CDR3: TGTGCCAGCACCACTCTACGAGGCAGTCTGTTTTTT. It codes for CASTTLRGSLFF. Full variable domain (remainder filled in from reference TRBV28 and TRBJ1-4): DVKVTQSSRYLVKRTGEKVFLECVQDMDHENMFWYRQDPGLGLRLIYFSYDVKMKEKGDIPEGYSVSREKKERFSLILESASTNQTSMYLCASTTLRGSLFFGSGTQLSVL.

This rearrangement joins TRBV20-1 to TRBJ2-5, with 11 bases matching TRBD1. In germline, CDR1 is DFQATT, CDR2 SNEGSKA (reference sequence). The CDR3 is 15 amino acids. With 6 bases clipped from V and 5 bases from J, the junction kept 11 bases outside the gene matches. The CDR3 nucleotides are TGCAGTGCCCTCGGGACAGGGGGACGTCGGGAGACCCAGTACTTC. Protein product: CSALGTGGRRETQYF.

The chain carries TRBV11-1 and TRBJ2-3, with unresolved D. V was cut by 5 bases and J by 4 bases, with 10 bases left in between. The germline gives CDR1 SGHAT, CDR2 FQDESV (reference sequence). The CDR3 spans 13 residues. The CDR3 loop reads CASSPWTSDTQYF. For the CDR3, the DNA is TGTGCCAGCAGCCCCTGGACCTCAGATACGCAGTATTTT.

The chain employs TRBV6-2 or TRBV6-3 and TRBJ2-5; TRBD2 aligns across 9 bases. Germline V lookup: CDR1 MNHEY, CDR2 SVGEGT. CDR3 length: 17 amino acids. The V segment lost 7 bases and the J segment 5 bases; nucleotides outside the gene matches: 17. The CDR3, as DNA: TGTGCCAGCACCTACCCTAGCGGGGTGCCAACGGAGGAGACCCAGTACTTC. As protein: CASTYPSGVPTEETQYF.

The chain uses TRBV27 and TRBJ2-3; the match to TRBD2 covers 9 bases. Germline CDR1 MNHEY, CDR2 SMNVEV (reference sequence). CDR3 length: 14 amino acids. Germline trimming cut 8 bases from V and 2 bases from J; bases unmatched to any gene: 5. CDR3 DNA sequence: TGTGCCAGCGGAAGCGGGGGGACCACAGATACGCAGTATTTT. This codes for CASGSGGTTDTQYF.

This clonotype was recorded only once. This chain uses TRBV20-1 with TRBJ1-3, with D tentatively TRBD1 (5 bases). The length of the CDR3 is 15 residues. Germline CDR1 and CDR2: DFQATT and SNEGSKA (reference sequence). The V gene lost 3 bases and the J gene lost 4 bases, with 16 bases spanning the gap. The CDR3 region is CSARTRPEGGNTIYF. Written as DNA, the CDR3 is TGCAGTGCTAGGACAAGGCCGGAGGGGGGAAACACCATATATTTT.

The V and J genes are TRBV18 and TRBJ1-1; 7 bases fit TRBD1. The CDR3 length is 14 residues. The V and J ends lost 6 bases and 1 base, in that order; junction bases with no gene match: 5. Germline lookup yields CDR1 KGHSH and CDR2 LQKENI. CDR3 in DNA: TGTGCCAGCTCGCGACAGGGCTCGAACACTGAAGCTTTCTTT. It codes for CASSRQGSNTEAFF.

The chain couples TRBV15 to TRBJ1-1; tentatively, D is TRBD1 (6 bases). The V and J ends lost 8 bases and 9 bases respectively, with 19 bases between them. The CDR3 has 13 amino acids. Germline V CDR1 and CDR2: LNHNV, YYDKDF (reference sequence). The CDR3 nucleotides read TGTGCCACCTCCCCTGGGGGCGATAGAAAAGCTTTCTTT. As protein: CATSPGGDRKAFF. Based on the CDR3 plus reference TRBV15 and TRBJ1-1, the full variable domain is DAMVIQNPRYQVTQFGKPVTLSCSQTLNHNVMYWYQQKSSQAPKLLFHYYDKDFNNEADTPDNFQSRRPNTSFCFLDIRSPGLGDTAMYLCATSPGGDRKAFFGQGTRLTVV.

The chain has TRBV6-5 and TRBJ2-7; 8 bases fit TRBD1. V gave up 5 bases and J gave up 2 bases; unmatched junction bases: 5. This CDR3 has 14 amino acids. Germline V lookup: CDR1 MNHEY, CDR2 SVGAGI. CDR3 amino acids: CASSLQGGAYEQYF. The CDR3 nucleotides are TGTGCCAGCAGTCTACAGGGGGGTGCCTACGAGCAGTACTTC.

The chain recombines TRBV5-4 with TRBJ2-3; D not resolved. The CDR3 length is 14 residues. The V gene's germline CDR1 is SGHNT and CDR2 YYREEE (reference sequence). Deletions cut 3 bases from V and 5 bases from J, with 13 bases between. DNA for the CDR3: TGTGCCAGCAGCTCAGTGGTAACTCAAGATACGCAGTATTTT. It specifies CASSSVVTQDTQYF.

This clonotype was detected once. V and J are TRBV7-9 and TRBJ2-1, with D unclear. Germline loops: CDR1 SEHNR, CDR2 FQNEAQ (reference sequence). Trimming shortened V by 3 bases and J by 10 bases, and 10 bases separated the two germline ends. CDR3 length equals 12 residues. DNA for the CDR3: TGTGCCAGCAGCTTCGGACCTGCCGAGCAGTTCTTC. Translating it yields CASSFGPAEQFF.

CDR3 residues: CASSLGPRSQYF. The DNA for the CDR3 is TGTGCCAGCAGCCTTGGGCCTCGCTCCCAGTACTTC. V usage is TRBV12-3 or TRBV12-4 and J usage is TRBJ2-5, with D unresolved. The CDR3 covers 12 residues. V lost 6 bases, J lost 9 bases, and 14 bases lay in between.

V and J are TRBV6-5 and TRBJ2-4; 8 bases match TRBD1. CDR3 length: 12 residues. Germline values: CDR1 MNHEY, CDR2 SVGAGI. With 5 bases clipped from V and 7 bases from J, the junction kept 1 base outside the gene matches. The CDR3 bases are TGTGCCAGCAGTGACAGGGGTAACATTCAGTACTTC. Protein sequence: CASSDRGNIQYF.

The chain recombines TRBV28 with TRBJ2-5; TRBD1 agrees at 7 bases. Germline CDR1 and CDR2: MDHEN and SYDVKM. The CDR3 consists of 15 residues. V dropped 5 bases and J dropped 0; count of bases not matched to a gene: 6. The CDR3 sequence: CASSPQGLYQETQYF. CDR3 nucleotide sequence: TGTGCCAGCAGTCCACAGGGGTTGTACCAAGAGACCCAGTACTTC.

This clonotype is a singleton in its sample. This chain connects TRBV13 to TRBJ1-1, with D possibly TRBD1 on 5 matching bases. This CDR3 contains 12 residues. The germline V gene encodes CDR1 PRHDT and CDR2 FYEKMQ (reference sequence). V lost 10 bases and J 9 bases, leaving 18 bases between the germline ends. DNA for the CDR3: TGTGCCAACCGGGAGATAGCAGGGCAAGCTTTCTTT. Its translation: CANREIAGQAFF.

The chain carries TRBV30 and TRBJ2-2; 7 nucleotides match TRBD2. Per germline, CDR1 GTSNPN and CDR2 SVGIG (reference sequence). V shed 0 bases, J shed 11 bases, and the junction held 9 bases outside the gene matches. The CDR3 totals 14 residues. In DNA, the CDR3 is TGTGCCTGGAGTGTAGATGTTGGCGGGGGAGAGCTGTTTTTT. Its translation is CAWSVDVGGGELFF.

The chain employs TRBV19 and TRBJ1-5; D perhaps matches TRBD1 (5 bases). Deletions cut 7 bases from V and 0 bases from J, with 13 bases between. Looked up from germline, CDR1 is LNHDA and CDR2 is SQIVND (reference sequence). CDR3 length: 15 residues. As DNA, the CDR3 is TGTGCCAGTACCTTGACAGAGTATAGCAATCAGCCCCAGCATTTT. Protein product: CASTLTEYSNQPQHF.

The V call is TRBV28, the J call TRBJ1-2; no firm D call. The germline V gene has CDR1 MDHEN and CDR2 SYDVKM. Trimming cost V 6 bases and J 0 bases, with 5 bases left between them. The CDR3 length is 12 residues. The CDR3 reads CASRYTNYGYTF. The CDR3 coding sequence is TGTGCCAGCAGATACACTAACTATGGCTACACCTTC.

This sequence joins TRBV15 and TRBJ1-5; D is undetermined. Germline CDR1 LNHNV, CDR2 YYDKDF (reference sequence). The CDR3 consists of 15 residues. With 0 bases removed from V and 0 bases from J, the gap between germline ends came to 6 bases. The CDR3 here is CATSRDPNSNQPQHF. The CDR3 DNA follows: TGTGCCACCAGCAGAGATCCAAATAGCAATCAGCCCCAGCATTTT.

V and J are TRBV20-1 and TRBJ1-6, with TRBD1 matching over 7 bases. The CDR3 loop spans 15 amino acids. CDR1 is DFQATT, CDR2 SNEGSKA, per germline (reference sequence). V lost 2 bases, J lost 5 bases, and 6 bases stayed unmatched. The DNA for the CDR3 is TGCAGTGCTAGAAAGGGACAGTCTAATAATTCACCCCTCCACTTT. Translation: CSARKGQSNNSPLHF.

The chain uses TRBV20-1 and TRBJ2-5; D is uncertain. Trimming pared 0 bases from V and 2 bases from J, leaving 10 bases between. Per the germline V gene, CDR1 is DFQATT and CDR2 is SNEGSKA (reference sequence). There are 14 residues in the CDR3. This CDR3 reads CSARDRVAQETQYF. In DNA, the CDR3 is TGCAGTGCTAGAGATCGGGTCGCTCAAGAGACCCAGTACTTC.